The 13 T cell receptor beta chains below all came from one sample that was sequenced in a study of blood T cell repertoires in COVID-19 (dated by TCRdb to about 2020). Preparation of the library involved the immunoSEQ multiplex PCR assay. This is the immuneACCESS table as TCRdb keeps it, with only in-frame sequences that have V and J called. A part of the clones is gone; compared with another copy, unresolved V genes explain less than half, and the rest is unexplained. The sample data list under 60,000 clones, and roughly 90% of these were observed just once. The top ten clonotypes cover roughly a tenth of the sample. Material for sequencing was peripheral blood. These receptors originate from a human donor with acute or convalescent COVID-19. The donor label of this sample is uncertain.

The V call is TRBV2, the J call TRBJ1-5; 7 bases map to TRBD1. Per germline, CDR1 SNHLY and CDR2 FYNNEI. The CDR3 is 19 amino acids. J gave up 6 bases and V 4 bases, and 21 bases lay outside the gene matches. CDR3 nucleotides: TGTGCCAGCAGTGCATCTACCGGGACAGAGTTAACAAGAGGTCAGCCCCAGCATTTT. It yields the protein CASSASTGTELTRGQPQHF.

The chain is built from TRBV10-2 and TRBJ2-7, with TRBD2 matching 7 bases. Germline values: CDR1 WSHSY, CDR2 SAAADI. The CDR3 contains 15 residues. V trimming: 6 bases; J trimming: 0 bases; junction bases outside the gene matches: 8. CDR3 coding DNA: TGCGCCAGCAGCGACGTTCGACTAGCCTCCTACGAGCAGTACTTC. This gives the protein CASSDVRLASYEQYF.

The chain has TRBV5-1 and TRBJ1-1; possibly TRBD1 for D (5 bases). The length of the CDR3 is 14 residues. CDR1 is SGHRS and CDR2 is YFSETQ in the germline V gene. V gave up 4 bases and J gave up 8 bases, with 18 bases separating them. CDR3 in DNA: TGCGCCAGCAGCCTCAACCGCGGGGGATCGGAAGCTTTCTTT. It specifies CASSLNRGGSEAFF. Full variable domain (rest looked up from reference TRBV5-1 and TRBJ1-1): KAGVTQTPRYLIKTRGQQVTLSCSPISGHRSVSWYQQTPGQGLQFLFEYFSETQRNKGNFPGRFSGRQFSNSRSEMNVSTLELGDSALYLCASSLNRGGSEAFFGQGTRLTVV.

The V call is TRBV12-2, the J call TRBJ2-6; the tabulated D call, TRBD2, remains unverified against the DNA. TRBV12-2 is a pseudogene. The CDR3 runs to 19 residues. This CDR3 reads CASRHTLQGLLSGANVLTF. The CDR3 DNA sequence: TGTGCAAGTCGCCACACCCTACAGGGACTACTCTCTGGGGCCAACGTCCTGACTTTC.

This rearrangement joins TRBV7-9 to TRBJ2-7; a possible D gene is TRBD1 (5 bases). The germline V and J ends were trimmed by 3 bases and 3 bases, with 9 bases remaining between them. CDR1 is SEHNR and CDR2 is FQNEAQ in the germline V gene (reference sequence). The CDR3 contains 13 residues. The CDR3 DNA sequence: TGTGCCAGCAGCTTCGTACAGGACTACGAGCAGTACTTC. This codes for CASSFVQDYEQYF. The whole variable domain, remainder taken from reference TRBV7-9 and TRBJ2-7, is DTGVSQNPRHKITKRGQNVTFRCDPISEHNRLYWYRQTLGQGPEFLTYFQNEAQLEKSRLLSDRFSAERPKGSFSTLEIQRTEQGDSAMYLCASSFVQDYEQYFGPGTRLTVT.

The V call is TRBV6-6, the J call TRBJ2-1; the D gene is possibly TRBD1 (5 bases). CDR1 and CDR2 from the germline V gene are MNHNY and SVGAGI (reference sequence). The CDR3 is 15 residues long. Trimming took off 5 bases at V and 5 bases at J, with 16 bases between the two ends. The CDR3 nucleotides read TGTGCCAGCAGTACTTTGTCCGTGGACAACAATGAGCAGTTCTTC. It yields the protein CASSTLSVDNNEQFF.

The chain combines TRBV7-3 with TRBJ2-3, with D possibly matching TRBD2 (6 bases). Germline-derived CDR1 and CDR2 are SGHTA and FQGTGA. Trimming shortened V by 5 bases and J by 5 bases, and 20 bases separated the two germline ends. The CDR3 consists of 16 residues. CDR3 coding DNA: TGTGCCAGCAGCCTTGGGCGGGGACGCGTGCGAGATACGCAGTATTTT. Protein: CASSLGRGRVRDTQYF. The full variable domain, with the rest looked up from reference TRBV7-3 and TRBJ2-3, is GAGVSQTPSNKVTEKGKYVELRCDPISGHTALYWYRQSLGQGPEFLIYFQGTGAADDSGLPNDRFFAVRPEGSVSTLKIQRTERGDSAVYLCASSLGRGRVRDTQYFGPGTRLTVL.

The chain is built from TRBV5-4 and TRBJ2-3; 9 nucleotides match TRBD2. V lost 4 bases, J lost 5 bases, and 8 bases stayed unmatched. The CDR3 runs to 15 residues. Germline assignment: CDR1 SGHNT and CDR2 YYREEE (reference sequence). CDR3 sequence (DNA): TGTGCCAGCAGCCTTAGCGGGGGCACGATAGATACGCAGTATTTT. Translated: CASSLSGGTIDTQYF.

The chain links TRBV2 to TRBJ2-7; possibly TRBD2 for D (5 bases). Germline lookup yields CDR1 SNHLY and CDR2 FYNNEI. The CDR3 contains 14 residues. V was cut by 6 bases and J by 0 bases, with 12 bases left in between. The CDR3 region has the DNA TGTGCCAGCAGCGCGGGCTCCCTCTCCTACGAGCAGTACTTC. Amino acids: CASSAGSLSYEQYF.

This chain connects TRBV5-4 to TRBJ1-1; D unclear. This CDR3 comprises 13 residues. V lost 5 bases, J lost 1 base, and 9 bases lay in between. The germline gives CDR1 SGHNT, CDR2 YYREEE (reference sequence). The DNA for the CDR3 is TGTGCCAGCAGTCGGACTGAGAACACTGAAGCTTTCTTT. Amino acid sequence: CASSRTENTEAFF.

The CDR3 region is CASSRQAGVGNTEAFF. CDR3 bases: TGTGCCAGTAGTAGACAGGCAGGGGTGGGAAACACTGAAGCTTTCTTT. The chain is built from TRBV19 and TRBJ1-1, with a weak D call TRBD1 (6 bases). The CDR3 contains 16 residues. Deletions cut 4 bases from V and 2 bases from J, with 17 bases between. In germline, CDR1 is LNHDA, CDR2 SQIVND (reference sequence).

The CDR3 coding sequence is TGTGCCATCCGGGACAGGGAGGACGAAAAACTGTTTTTT. It codes for CAIRDREDEKLFF. The chain links TRBV10-3 to TRBJ1-4, with 9 bases that match TRBD1. The germline CDR1 and CDR2 sequences are ENHRY and SYGVKD. The CDR3 length is 13 residues. J gave up 8 bases and V 8 bases, and 6 bases lay outside the gene matches.

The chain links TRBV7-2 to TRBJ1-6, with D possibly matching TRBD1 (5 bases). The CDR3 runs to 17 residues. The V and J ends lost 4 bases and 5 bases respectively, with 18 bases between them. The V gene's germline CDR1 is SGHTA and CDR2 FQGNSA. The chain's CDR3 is CASSSLGGVGDNSPLHF. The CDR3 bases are TGTGCCAGCAGCTCGCTGGGGGGGGTCGGCGATAATTCACCCCTCCACTTT.